These 7 T cell receptor beta chains originate from one sample sequenced in a study of T cell responses to AZD1222 COVID-19 vaccine. Only in-frame clones appear in the TCRdb table, and some are missing; sequencing was by immunoSEQ multiplex PCR. The sample lists more than 35,000 clones; under 85% were seen once. This specimen consisted of peripheral blood, obtained on day 0 of AZD1222 vaccination. Every receptor here comes from an adult in good health.

The CDR3 spells CASSYSSGVGNQPQHF. The CDR3 DNA sequence: TGTGCCAGCAGTTACTCGTCGGGAGTCGGCAATCAGCCCCAGCATTTT. This sequence joins TRBV6-2 or TRBV6-3 and TRBJ1-5; D is undetermined. CDR3 size: 16 residues. CDR1 is MNHEY, CDR2 SVGEGT, per germline. Trimming shortened V by 0 bases and J by 2 bases, and 11 bases separated the two germline ends.

The chain recombines TRBV13 with TRBJ2-1; 8 positions agree with TRBD2. In germline, CDR1 is PRHDT, CDR2 FYEKMQ (reference sequence). This CDR3 region has 16 residues. After removal of 0 bases from V and 4 bases from J, the junction contained 5 bases not matched to a gene. Written as DNA, the CDR3 is TGTGCCAGCAGCTTAGGCTGGTCTAGCGGGTACAATGAGCAGTTCTTC. Its protein is CASSLGWSSGYNEQFF.

About this clone: At one end, the junction sequence differs from germline, possibly due to a read error. This chain uses TRBV7-7 with TRBJ2-5, with 10 bases identical to TRBD1. The CDR3 is made up of 16 amino acids. CDR1 and CDR2 from the germline V gene are SSHAT and FNYEAQ (reference sequence). The CDR3 DNA reads as TGTGCTAGCAGCTCGGGACAGGGGAAGGGCCAAGAGACCCAGTACTTC. This encodes CASSSGQGKGQETQYF. The full variable domain, in which reference TRBV7-7 and TRBJ2-5 provide the parts outside the CDR3, is GAGVSQSPRYKVTKRGQDVTLRCDPISSHATLYWYQQALGQGPEFLTYFNYEAQPDKSGLPSDRFSAERPEGSISTLTIQRTEQRDSAMYRCASSSGQGKGQETQYFGPGTRLLVL.

This clone was detected a few times. This chain joins TRBV5-4 and TRBJ1-3; 7 bases agree with TRBD1. Germline V CDR1 and CDR2: SGHNT, YYREEE (reference sequence). V lost 3 bases to trimming and J lost 4 bases; unmatched junction nucleotides: 7. There are 15 residues in the CDR3. In DNA form, the CDR3 reads TGTGCCAGCAGCTCAGCTTCGGACAGGGGAAACACCATATATTTT. The encoded protein is CASSSASDRGNTIYF. The full variable domain, with the rest looked up from reference TRBV5-4 and TRBJ1-3, is ETGVTQSPTHLIKTRGQQVTLRCSSQSGHNTVSWYQQALGQGPQFIFQYYREEENGRGNFPPRFSGLQFPNYSSELNVNALELDDSALYLCASSSASDRGNTIYFGEGSWLTVV.

The rearrangement links TRBV15 to TRBJ1-1; D not resolved. From germline, CDR1 is LNHNV and CDR2 YYDKDF (reference sequence). Between the trimmed V and J ends, which lost 0 bases and 5 bases, there was a span of 13 bases. This CDR3 is built from 15 residues. The CDR3 is CATSRDYGVRTEAFF. The CDR3 DNA sequence: TGTGCCACCAGCAGAGACTATGGTGTTCGTACTGAAGCTTTCTTT.

This clone was counted once. CDR3 nucleotide sequence: TGTGCCAGCAAGGCGGGGATTAGCCCCGGGGCAGATACGCAGTATTTT. Its protein product is CASKAGISPGADTQYF. This rearrangement joins TRBV2 to TRBJ2-3, with D tentatively TRBD2 (6 bases). Germline CDR1 SNHLY, CDR2 FYNNEI. The CDR3 has 16 amino acids. The V end lost 7 bases, the J end lost 4 bases, and 21 bases lay between the germline ends.

The chain couples TRBV29-1 to TRBJ2-1, with a weak D call TRBD2 (6 bases). Germline CDR1 and CDR2: SQVTM and ANQGSEA. V was trimmed by 4 bases and J by 0 bases, leaving 13 bases between them. This CDR3 has 15 residues. Written as DNA, the CDR3 is TGCAGCGTTGTTGCTAGCGCCACCTCCTACAATGAGCAGTTCTTC. Amino acids: CSVVASATSYNEQFF.